What follows are 7 T cell receptor beta chains derived from one specimen sequenced in a study of T cells in localized non-small cell lung cancer. Method: immunoSEQ multiplex PCR; TCRdb's copy keeps in-frame clones and lacks some. In the table there are over a thousand clones, about 39% of which are singletons. The sequencing used normal lung tissue next to the tumor, collected before any cancer treatment. These receptors originate from a woman aged 35 to 70 with stage I lung adenocarcinoma.

In DNA form, the CDR3 reads TGTGCCAGCAGTGACGGCCAGGAGGTTAACGAGCAGTACTTC. Its protein product is CASSDGQEVNEQYF. The chain joins TRBV25-1 to TRBJ2-7, with D tentatively TRBD2 (5 bases). In germline, CDR1 is MGHDK, CDR2 SYGVNS. This CDR3 comprises 14 residues. V gave up 3 bases and J gave up 5 bases, with 14 bases separating them.

In its sample, this clone was seen a few times. This chain uses TRBV2 with TRBJ1-2, with D unresolved. The CDR3 totals 14 residues. Trimming took off 2 bases at V and 0 bases at J, with 7 bases between the two ends. Germline V gene sequence: CDR1 SNHLY, CDR2 FYNNEI. The CDR3 DNA reads TGTGCCAGCAGTGAAAGTGGGACTAACTATGGCTACACCTTC. Its translation: CASSESGTNYGYTF.

This chain joins TRBV28 and TRBJ1-2; D possibly corresponds to TRBD1 (5 bases). Trimming stripped 6 bases from V and 6 bases from J, with 14 bases between. The CDR3 is 13 residues long. Germline CDR1 MDHEN, CDR2 SYDVKM. The CDR3 nucleotides read TGTGCCAGCAGCCCTAGGGGTTTGGATGGCTACACCTTC. This sequence encodes CASSPRGLDGYTF.

This clone is medium-sized within its sample. The genes are TRBV6-8 and TRBJ1-1; D is unresolved. The CDR3 totals 14 residues. Germline-derived CDR1 and CDR2 are MNHGY and SAAAGT. The V and J ends lost 2 bases and 1 base respectively, with 8 bases between them. The CDR3 loop reads CASSYAGQNTEAFF. CDR3 DNA: TGTGCCAGCAGTTACGCGGGCCAGAACACTGAAGCTTTCTTT.

The chain couples TRBV2 to TRBJ1-2, with TRBD1 identical over 7 bases. CDR1 and CDR2 from the germline V gene are SNHLY and FYNNEI. This CDR3 comprises 14 residues. V shed 4 bases and J 0 bases; nucleotides not matched to a gene: 2. CDR3 bases: TGTGCCAGCAGTGGGGACAGCACTAACTATGGCTACACCTTC. Protein: CASSGDSTNYGYTF.

On this clone: Relative to the germline gene, one junction end is altered; a read error may explain this. This chain joins TRBV6-8 and TRBJ2-2, with D uncertain. The V gene's germline CDR1 is MNHGY and CDR2 SAAAGT. The CDR3 runs 13 residues. This chain's CDR3 is CASSDSFETELFF. CDR3 DNA sequence: TGTGCCAGCAGTGACTCCTTTGAGACGGAGCTGTTTTTT.

V usage is TRBV28 and J usage is TRBJ1-4; the D is unclear. Trimming removed 5 bases from V and 6 bases from J, with 10 bases in between. The CDR3 consists of 13 residues. Germline CDR1 reads MDHEN; CDR2 reads SYDVKM. The CDR3 nucleotides are TGTGCCAGCAGTAAAACCGGCCATGAAAAACTGTTTTTT. Its protein is CASSKTGHEKLFF.